This T cell receptor beta chain was documented in a study of T cell repertoires in cytomegalovirus infection. Study-level background: Use of recently identified HLA-C-restricted and well-studied HLA-B-restricted CMV epitopes was part of the study. CMV infection and matching HLA type were both indicated by public TCR beta signatures. Regarding the study as a whole: Summed frequency of shared TCR beta families picked out CMV carriers who also had the relevant HLA.

Germline V gives CDR1 GTSNPN, CDR2 SVGIG (reference sequence). V shed 1 base, J shed 15 bases, and the junction held 10 bases outside the gene matches. The CDR3 runs 13 residues. This clonotype was seen ten or more times. Its antigen is unknown. TCRdb itself ran the reads through MiXCR, one entry per CDR3 protein. The repertoire consists of over 45,000 distinct CDR3 sequences, with 15% to 25% occurring once and the leading ten covering 40% to 65%. The receptor was isolated from a human donor in good health (CMV status not recorded). Some clones in this sample may be carry-over from other donors' samples. This chain uses TRBV30 with TRBJ2-1, with 9 nucleotides matching TRBD2. This material consisted of CD8+ T cells from cultured PBMCs, taken from culture after CMV antigen stimulation. CDR3 region: CAWSGSGSQGGFF. The CDR3 bases are TGTGCCTGGAGTGGTAGCGGGAGTCAGGGGGGGTTCTTC.